The clone carrying this T cell receptor beta chain was recorded at least ten times. TCRdb reprocessed the RACE reads with MiXCR, giving one entry per CDR3 protein. The sample consists of 87,000 or so distinct CDR3 sequences, about 8.9% of them appearing once. This sample was taken from a study of human T cells and chemical hapten exposure. The time point denotes: pre-sensitization, week 0. Treatment noted: therapeutic diphenylcyclopropenone sensitization with weekly scalp DPC. CDR1 is MNHEY, CDR2 SMNVEV, per germline (reference sequence). The trim removed 0 bases at V and 5 bases at J, leaving 8 bases unmatched. The CDR3 has 17 amino acids.

This receptor was taken from a middle-aged woman with alopecia areata. Some clones in this sample may be carry-over from other donors' samples. Here the sequenced sample was whole blood, taken in connection with sensitization to the hapten diphenylcyclopropenone (DPC). The chain uses TRBV27 and TRBJ2-7; 12 bases are shared with TRBD1. The DNA of the CDR3 is TGTGCCAGCAGTTTATCGCATGGGACAGGGGGCCAGAACGAGCAGTACTTC. Protein: CASSLSHGTGGQNEQYF.